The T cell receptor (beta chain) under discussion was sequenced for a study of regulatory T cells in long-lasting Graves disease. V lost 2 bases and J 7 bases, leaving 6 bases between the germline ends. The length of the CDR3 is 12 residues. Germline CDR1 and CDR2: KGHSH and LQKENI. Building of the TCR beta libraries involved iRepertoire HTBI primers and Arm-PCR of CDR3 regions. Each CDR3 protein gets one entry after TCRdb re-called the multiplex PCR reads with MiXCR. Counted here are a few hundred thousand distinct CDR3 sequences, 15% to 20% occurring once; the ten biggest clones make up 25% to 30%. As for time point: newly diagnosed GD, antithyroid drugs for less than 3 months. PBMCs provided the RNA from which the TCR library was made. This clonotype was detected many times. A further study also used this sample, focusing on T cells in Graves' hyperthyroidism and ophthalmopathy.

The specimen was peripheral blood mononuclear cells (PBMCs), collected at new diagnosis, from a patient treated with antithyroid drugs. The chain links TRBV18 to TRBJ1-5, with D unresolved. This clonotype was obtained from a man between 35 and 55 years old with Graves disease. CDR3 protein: CASSPGWQPQHF. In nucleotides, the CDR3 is TGTGCCAGCTCACCAGGGTGGCAGCCCCAGCATTTT.